This is a list of T cell receptor beta chains from one sample in a study of blood T cells in healthy people across ages. TCRdb passed the 5' RACE reads through MiXCR, listing each CDR3 protein once. Here the sample spans hundreds of thousands of distinct CDR3 sequences, approximately 52% being singletons. Sequenced sample: blood. The receptors were sampled from an elderly woman in good health. The conserved cysteine and the conserved F or W are not part of the CDR3 here.

v_call: TRBV5-1; cdr3_aa: ASSPQGLGEQF
v_call: TRBV20-1; cdr3_aa: SARETSVVTSDTQY
v_call: TRBV28; cdr3_aa: ASSLPGGNSAGELF
v_call: TRBV29-1; cdr3_aa: SAKRDRGVGSYNEQF
v_call: TRBV10-3; cdr3_aa: ATKAVGDTEAF
v_call: TRBV29-1; cdr3_aa: SGGQGADTQY
v_call: TRBV6-6; cdr3_aa: ASREDGEDYEQF
v_call: TRBV5-1; cdr3_aa: ASSLRGLYNEQF
v_call: TRBV27; cdr3_aa: ASSFEGQGPYEQY
v_call: TRBV7-9; cdr3_aa: ASSERTGSETQY
v_call: TRBV11-2; cdr3_aa: ASSWTVDTEAF
v_call: TRBV12-3/TRBV12-4; cdr3_aa: ASSGQGEYNEQF
v_call: TRBV5-1; cdr3_aa: ASSPDYSYNEQF
v_call: TRBV20-1; cdr3_aa: SARVGVRTDTQY
v_call: TRBV5-4; cdr3_aa: ASSLDDNEQY
v_call: TRBV9; cdr3_aa: AGSPQGSGLNEQF
v_call: TRBV29-1; cdr3_aa: SVHGGGVGYEQY
v_call: TRBV7-2; cdr3_aa: VSSSQTDRGYTQY
v_call: TRBV24-1; cdr3_aa: AISDDVGQFGELF
v_call: TRBV4-3; cdr3_aa: ASSQGTRDTQY
v_call: TRBV29-1; cdr3_aa: SVSIGSKYNEQF
v_call: TRBV9; cdr3_aa: ASSSRRTNYGYT
v_call: TRBV15; cdr3_aa: ATSPDRVNYGYT
v_call: TRBV7-2; cdr3_aa: ASSLMGSSSYNEQF
v_call: TRBV5-1; cdr3_aa: ASSSGYLRETQY
v_call: TRBV20-1; cdr3_aa: SARQPANNEQY
v_call: TRBV12-3/TRBV12-4; cdr3_aa: ASSSGVFPYEQY
v_call: TRBV21-1; cdr3_aa: ASSKIPKLITSSCNEQF
v_call: TRBV7-2; cdr3_aa: ASSLAGQANEKLF
v_call: TRBV6-2/TRBV6-3; cdr3_aa: ASSPDYITQY
v_call: TRBV5-1; cdr3_aa: ASSSDRNSYEQY
v_call: TRBV7-9; cdr3_aa: GGAGDGYEQY
v_call: TRBV27; cdr3_aa: ASTSWAISYEQY
v_call: TRBV3-1; cdr3_aa: ASSQGSGGGGHT
v_call: TRBV25-1; cdr3_aa: ASSEWLGYNEQF
v_call: TRBV12-3/TRBV12-4; cdr3_aa: ASSLMSPPDTQY
v_call: TRBV7-9; cdr3_aa: ASRPNSRATGHEQY
v_call: TRBV20-1; cdr3_aa: SADRAPNTGELF
v_call: TRBV12-3/TRBV12-4; cdr3_aa: ASRGDDGGQPQH
v_call: TRBV3-1; cdr3_aa: ASSQATHGILQMNEKLF
v_call: TRBV20-1; cdr3_aa: SASIAGALTDTQY
v_call: TRBV6-2/TRBV6-3; cdr3_aa: ASSLRRRGGYNEQF
v_call: TRBV7-2; cdr3_aa: ASSSGQGVGYT
v_call: TRBV11-1; cdr3_aa: ASGSSSSGWTRPY
v_call: TRBV25-1; cdr3_aa: ASSEDPRVRGYT
v_call: TRBV24-1; cdr3_aa: ATSDSGTGVPYYGYT
v_call: TRBV6-1; cdr3_aa: ASSGTLRPEAF
v_call: TRBV25-1; cdr3_aa: ASSELGNGGGETQY
v_call: TRBV5-1; cdr3_aa: ASSPAPTAQQTDTQY
v_call: TRBV20-1; cdr3_aa: GAREGQRPMNTEAF
v_call: TRBV5-1; cdr3_aa: ASSMGTQGGDTQY
v_call: TRBV28; cdr3_aa: ASRLALNQPQH
v_call: TRBV30; cdr3_aa: AWSDGRATDTQY
v_call: TRBV7-9; cdr3_aa: ASRRTSQGTDTQY
v_call: TRBV12-3/TRBV12-4; cdr3_aa: ASSVGNTAEAF
v_call: TRBV25-1; cdr3_aa: ASSDSNVGRGQF
v_call: TRBV12-3/TRBV12-4; cdr3_aa: ASSLVGGLNNEQF
v_call: TRBV15; cdr3_aa: ATSRERREAIGTLGNTIY
v_call: TRBV6-2/TRBV6-3; cdr3_aa: ASSYRDTGELF
v_call: TRBV3-1; cdr3_aa: ASSQTGKASEDIQY